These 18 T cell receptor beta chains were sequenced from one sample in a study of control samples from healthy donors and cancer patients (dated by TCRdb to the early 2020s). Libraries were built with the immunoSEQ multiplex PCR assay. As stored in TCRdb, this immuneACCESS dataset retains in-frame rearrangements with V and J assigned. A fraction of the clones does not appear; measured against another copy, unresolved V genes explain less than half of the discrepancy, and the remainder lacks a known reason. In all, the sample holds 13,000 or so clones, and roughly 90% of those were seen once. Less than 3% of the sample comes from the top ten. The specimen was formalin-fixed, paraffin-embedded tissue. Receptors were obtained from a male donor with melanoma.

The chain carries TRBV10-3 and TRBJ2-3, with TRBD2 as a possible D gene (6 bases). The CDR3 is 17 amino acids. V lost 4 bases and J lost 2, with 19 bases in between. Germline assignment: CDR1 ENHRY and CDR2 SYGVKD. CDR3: CAISGRQAGTSTDTQYF. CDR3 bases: TGTGCCATCAGTGGGCGGCAAGCGGGTACCTCCACAGATACGCAGTATTTT.

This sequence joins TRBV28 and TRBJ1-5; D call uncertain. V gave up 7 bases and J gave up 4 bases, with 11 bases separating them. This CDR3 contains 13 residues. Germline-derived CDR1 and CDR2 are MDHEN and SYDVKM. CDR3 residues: CASTSYRNQPQHF. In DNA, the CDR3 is TGTGCCAGCACTTCATATCGGAATCAGCCCCAGCATTTT.

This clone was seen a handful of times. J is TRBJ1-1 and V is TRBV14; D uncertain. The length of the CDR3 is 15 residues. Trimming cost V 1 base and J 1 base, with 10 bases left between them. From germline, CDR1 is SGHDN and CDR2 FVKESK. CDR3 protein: CASSQGKSWNTEAFF. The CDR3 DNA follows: TGTGCCAGCAGCCAAGGGAAGTCGTGGAACACTGAAGCTTTCTTT.

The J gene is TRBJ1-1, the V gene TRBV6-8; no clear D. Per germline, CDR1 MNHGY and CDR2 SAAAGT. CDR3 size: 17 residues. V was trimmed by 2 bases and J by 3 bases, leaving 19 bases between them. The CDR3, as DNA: TGTGCCAGCAGTTACGGGGAACAAGCCGGTGTCGACACTGAAGCTTTCTTT. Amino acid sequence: CASSYGEQAGVDTEAFF.

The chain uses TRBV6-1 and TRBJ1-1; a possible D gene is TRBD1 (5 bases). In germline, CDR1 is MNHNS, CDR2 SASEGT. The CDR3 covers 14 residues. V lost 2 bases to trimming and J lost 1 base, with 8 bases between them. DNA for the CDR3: TGTGCCAGCAGTGAACGAACAGGGAACACTGAAGCTTTCTTT. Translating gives CASSERTGNTEAFF.

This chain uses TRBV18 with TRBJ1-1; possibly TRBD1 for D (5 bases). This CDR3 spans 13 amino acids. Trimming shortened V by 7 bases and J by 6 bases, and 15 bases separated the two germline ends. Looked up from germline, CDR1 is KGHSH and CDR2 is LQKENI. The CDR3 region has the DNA TGTGCCAGCTTCGAATTAAGGGGATCTGAAGCTTTCTTT. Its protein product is CASFELRGSEAFF.

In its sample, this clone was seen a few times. Here the CDR3 DNA reads TGTCATACAGGGGGCAGCAATCAGCCCCAGCATTTT. It yields the protein CHTGGSNQPQHF. The J gene is TRBJ1-5, the V gene TRBV19; 9 nucleotides agree with TRBD1. The germline V gene has CDR1 LNHDA and CDR2 SQIVND (reference sequence). The CDR3 has 12 residues.

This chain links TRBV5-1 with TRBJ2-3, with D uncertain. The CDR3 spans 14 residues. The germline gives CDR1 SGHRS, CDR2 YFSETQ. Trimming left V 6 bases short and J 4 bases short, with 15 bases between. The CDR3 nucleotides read TGCGCCAGCACCCCCCCGCAGGCTTCAGATACGCAGTATTTT. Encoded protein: CASTPPQASDTQYF.

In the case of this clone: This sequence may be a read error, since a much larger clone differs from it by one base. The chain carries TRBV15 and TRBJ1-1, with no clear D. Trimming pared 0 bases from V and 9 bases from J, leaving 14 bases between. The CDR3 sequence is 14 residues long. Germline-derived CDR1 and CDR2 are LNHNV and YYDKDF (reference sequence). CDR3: CATSRDQRGAKAFF. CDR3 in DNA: TGTGCCACCAGCAGAGATCAGCGGGGTGCTAAAGCTTTCTTT.

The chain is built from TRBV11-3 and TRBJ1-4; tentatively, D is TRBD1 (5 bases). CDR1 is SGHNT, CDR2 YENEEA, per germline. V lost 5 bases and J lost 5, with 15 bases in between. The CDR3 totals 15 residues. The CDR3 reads CASSRGGTSNEKLFF. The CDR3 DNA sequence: TGTGCCAGCAGCCGCGGGGGGACCTCGAATGAAAAACTGTTTTTT.

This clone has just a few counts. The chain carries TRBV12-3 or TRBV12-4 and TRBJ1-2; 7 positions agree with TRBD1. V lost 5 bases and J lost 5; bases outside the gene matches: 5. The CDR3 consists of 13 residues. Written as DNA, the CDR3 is TGTGCCAGCAGTCAGGACAGGCAGTATGGCTACACCTTC. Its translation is CASSQDRQYGYTF.

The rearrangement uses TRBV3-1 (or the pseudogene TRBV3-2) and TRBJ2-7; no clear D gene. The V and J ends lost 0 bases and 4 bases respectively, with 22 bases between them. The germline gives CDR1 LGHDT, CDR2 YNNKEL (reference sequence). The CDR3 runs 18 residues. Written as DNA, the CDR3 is TGTGCCAGCAGCCAAGACCCTTGGGTTGATAGGGTCTTATACGAGCAGTACTTC. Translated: CASSQDPWVDRVLYEQYF.

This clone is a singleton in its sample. This chain's CDR3 is CASSLEHYNTEAFF. The CDR3 nucleotides read TGTGCCAGCAGCTTAGAACATTATAACACTGAAGCTTTCTTT. The V and J genes are TRBV7-9 and TRBJ1-1; no reliable D call. V shed 1 base and J shed 2 bases, with 8 bases lying between them. CDR1 is SEHNR and CDR2 is FQNEAQ in the germline V gene (reference sequence). This CDR3 spans 14 amino acids. The full variable domain, in which reference TRBV7-9 and TRBJ1-1 provide the parts outside the CDR3, is DTGVSQNPRHKITKRGQNVTFRCDPISEHNRLYWYRQTLGQGPEFLTYFQNEAQLEKSRLLSDRFSAERPKGSFSTLEIQRTEQGDSAMYLCASSLEHYNTEAFFGQGTRLTVV.

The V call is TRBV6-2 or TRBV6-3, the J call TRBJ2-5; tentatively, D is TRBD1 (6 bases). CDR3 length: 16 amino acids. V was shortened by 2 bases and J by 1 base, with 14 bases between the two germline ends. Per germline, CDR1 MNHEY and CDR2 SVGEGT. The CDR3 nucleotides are TGTGCCAGCAGTTACGGTTTGGACAGTCTCCAAGAGACCCAGTACTTC. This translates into CASSYGLDSLQETQYF.

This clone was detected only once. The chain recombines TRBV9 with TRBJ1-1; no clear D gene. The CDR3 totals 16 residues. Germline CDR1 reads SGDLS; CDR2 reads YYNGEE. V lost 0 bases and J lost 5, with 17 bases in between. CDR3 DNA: TGTGCCAGCAGCGTAGGAACCGGTTATGGGAAGACTGAAGCTTTCTTT. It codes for CASSVGTGYGKTEAFF.

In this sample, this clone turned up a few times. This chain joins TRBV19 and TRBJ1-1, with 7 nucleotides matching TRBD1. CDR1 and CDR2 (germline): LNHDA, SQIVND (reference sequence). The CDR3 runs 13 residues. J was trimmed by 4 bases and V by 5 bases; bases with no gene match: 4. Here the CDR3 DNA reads TGTGCCAGTAGTGTACAGGGGCTCACTGAAGCTTTCTTT. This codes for CASSVQGLTEAFF.

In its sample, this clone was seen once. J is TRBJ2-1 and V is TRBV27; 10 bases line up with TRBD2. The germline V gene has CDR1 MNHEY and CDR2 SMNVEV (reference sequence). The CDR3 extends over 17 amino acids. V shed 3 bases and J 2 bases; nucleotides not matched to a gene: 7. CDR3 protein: CASSFISGRDPYNEQFF. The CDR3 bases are TGTGCCAGCAGTTTCATAAGCGGGAGGGATCCCTACAATGAGCAGTTCTTC.

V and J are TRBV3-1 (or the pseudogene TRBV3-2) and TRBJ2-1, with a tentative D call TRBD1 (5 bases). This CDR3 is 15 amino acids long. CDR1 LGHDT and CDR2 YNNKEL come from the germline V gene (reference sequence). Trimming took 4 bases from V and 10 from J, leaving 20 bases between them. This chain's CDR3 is CASSPSRGFVLEQFF. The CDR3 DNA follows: TGTGCCAGCAGCCCTAGTAGGGGATTCGTGTTAGAGCAGTTCTTC.